The 24 T cell receptor beta chains presented below share a single source sample, sequenced in a study of blood T cell repertoires in COVID-19. Libraries were prepared by immunoSEQ multiplex PCR; TCRdb keeps only in-frame clonotypes and omits some of them. Here the sample spans about 300,000 clones, 85% to 90% being singletons. What was sequenced was peripheral blood. The origin of the receptors is a woman younger than 45 with COVID-19, enrolled during active disease.

This rearrangement joins TRBV15 to TRBJ2-7; maybe TRBD2 (7 bases). Germline CDR1 reads LNHNV; CDR2 reads YYDKDF (reference sequence). This CDR3 comprises 15 residues. Trimming took 6 bases from V and 4 from J, leaving 19 bases between them. The CDR3 sequence: CATRERGAAGYEQYV. CDR3 sequence (DNA): TGTGCCACCAGGGAAAGGGGGGCAGCGGGGTACGAGCAGTACGTC.

The rearrangement links TRBV6-5 to TRBJ1-2; D gene unclear. This CDR3 is 14 amino acids long. Trimming stripped 2 bases from V and 2 bases from J, with 9 bases between. Germline CDR1 reads MNHEY; CDR2 reads SVGAGI. CDR3 sequence reads: CASSYAELNYGYTF. Here the CDR3 DNA reads TGTGCCAGCAGTTACGCGGAGCTCAACTATGGCTACACCTTC.

This rearrangement joins TRBV19 to TRBJ2-1; TRBD2 matches at 13 bases. The germline V gene has CDR1 LNHDA and CDR2 SQIVND (reference sequence). V gave up 5 bases and J gave up 8 bases; unmatched junction bases: 6. The CDR3 runs to 15 residues. The CDR3 reads CASSGGLAGRDEQFF. In nucleotides, the CDR3 is TGTGCCAGTAGTGGGGGACTAGCGGGGAGGGATGAGCAGTTCTTC.

The chain recombines TRBV5-1 with TRBJ1-6; 9 bases agree with TRBD1. Germline V CDR1 and CDR2: SGHRS, YFSETQ. Trimming at V came to 0 bases and at J to 10 bases, leaving 2 bases not matched to a gene. This CDR3 contains 14 residues. Written as DNA, the CDR3 is TGCGCCAGCAGCTTGGGGGACAGGGCCTCACCCCTCCACTTT. As protein: CASSLGDRASPLHF.

V is TRBV15 and J is TRBJ1-5; no reliable D call. The germline gives CDR1 LNHNV, CDR2 YYDKDF (reference sequence). Trimming shortened V by 1 base and J by 2 bases, and 9 bases separated the two germline ends. The CDR3 extends over 15 amino acids. The CDR3 loop reads CATSRVGVGNQPQHF. As DNA, the CDR3 is TGTGCCACCAGCAGAGTCGGGGTTGGCAATCAGCCCCAGCATTTT.

The chain carries TRBV2 and TRBJ1-1, with D perhaps matching TRBD1 (6 bases). This CDR3 spans 14 amino acids. Germline lookup yields CDR1 SNHLY and CDR2 FYNNEI. The V and J ends lost 2 bases and 4 bases respectively, with 11 bases between them. CDR3 residues: CASSEPGGGTEAFF. The CDR3, as DNA: TGTGCCAGCAGTGAACCGGGGGGCGGCACTGAAGCTTTCTTT. The full variable domain, in which reference TRBV2 and TRBJ1-1 provide the parts outside the CDR3, is EPEVTQTPSHQVTQMGQEVILRCVPISNHLYFYWYRQILGQKVEFLVSFYNNEISEKSEIFDDQFSVERPDGSNFTLKIRSTKLEDSAMYFCASSEPGGGTEAFFGQGTRLTVV.

The chain couples TRBV5-4 to TRBJ2-7; TRBD1 agrees at 7 bases. The CDR3 covers 15 residues. Germline V CDR1 and CDR2: SGHNT, YYREEE (reference sequence). The J segment lost 1 base and the V segment lost 4 bases, leaving 8 bases of the junction unmatched. The CDR3 DNA is TGTGCCAGCAGCAAGCGACAGGGCCAATCCTACGAGCAGTACTTC. Protein product: CASSKRQGQSYEQYF. The variable domain in full, completed from reference TRBV5-4 and TRBJ2-7, reads ETGVTQSPTHLIKTRGQQVTLRCSSQSGHNTVSWYQQALGQGPQFIFQYYREEENGRGNFPPRFSGLQFPNYSSELNVNALELDDSALYLCASSKRQGQSYEQYFGPGTRLTVT.

The chain combines TRBV7-9 with TRBJ1-4; 7 nucleotides agree with TRBD1. CDR1 SEHNR and CDR2 FQNEAQ come from the germline V gene (reference sequence). Unmatched junction bases numbered 3, after V lost 4 bases and J lost 4 bases. The CDR3 extends over 14 amino acids. CDR3: CASSYRGGNEKLFF. The CDR3 DNA is TGTGCCAGCAGCTACAGGGGTGGTAATGAAAAACTGTTTTTT.

This clone was detected once. This chain uses TRBV7-3 with TRBJ2-1; no definite D call. The CDR3 is made up of 15 amino acids. The germline V gene encodes CDR1 SGHTA and CDR2 FQGTGA. V was clipped by 2 bases and J by 6 bases, with 14 bases between them. The CDR3: CASSLLPLGPNEQFF. In nucleotides, the CDR3 is TGTGCCAGCAGCTTACTCCCTCTAGGTCCCAATGAGCAGTTCTTC.

In its sample, this clone was seen once. The chain employs TRBV6-5 and TRBJ1-6, with a possible D match to TRBD1 (5 bases). The CDR3 has 12 amino acids. Trimming removed 11 bases from V and 4 bases from J, with 9 bases in between. Germline CDR1 MNHEY, CDR2 SVGAGI. This CDR3 is CASGGYNSPLHF. The CDR3 DNA sequence: TGTGCCTCCGGGGGGTATAATTCACCCCTCCACTTT.

The rearrangement uses TRBV28 and TRBJ1-1, with D perhaps matching TRBD1 (6 bases). Germline CDR1 reads MDHEN; CDR2 reads SYDVKM. V lost 8 bases and J 1 base, leaving 8 bases between the germline ends. The CDR3 covers 12 residues. CDR3 amino acids: CASSTGNTEAFF. In DNA form, the CDR3 reads TGTGCCAGCTCGACAGGGAACACTGAAGCTTTCTTT.

V and J are TRBV7-9 and TRBJ2-2; tentative D call: TRBD2 (6 bases). This CDR3 is built from 14 residues. Trimming cost V 5 bases and J 4 bases, with 11 bases left between them. Germline assignment: CDR1 SEHNR and CDR2 FQNEAQ (reference sequence). The CDR3 loop is CASSPRDFTGELFF. The CDR3 DNA follows: TGTGCCAGCAGCCCAAGGGACTTCACCGGGGAGCTGTTTTTT.

In this sample, this clone turned up once. The CDR3 loop is CASRVPGGTEAFF. Here the CDR3 DNA reads TGTGCCAGCAGGGTTCCCGGAGGGACTGAAGCTTTCTTT. The chain recombines TRBV6-5 with TRBJ1-1; D is undetermined. With 6 bases removed from V and 5 bases from J, the gap between germline ends came to 13 bases. The CDR3 is made up of 13 amino acids. Per germline, CDR1 MNHEY and CDR2 SVGAGI.

The chain links TRBV19 to TRBJ1-1; TRBD1 agrees at 10 bases. CDR1 and CDR2 (germline): LNHDA, SQIVND (reference sequence). V lost 5 bases, J lost 1 base, and 10 bases stayed unmatched. The CDR3 consists of 17 residues. CDR3 sequence: CASSPRTGGLWNTEAFF. CDR3 bases: TGTGCCAGTAGTCCTCGGACAGGGGGTTTGTGGAACACTGAAGCTTTCTTT. Full variable domain (missing parts from reference TRBV19 and TRBJ1-1): DGGITQSPKYLFRKEGQNVTLSCEQNLNHDAMYWYRQDPGQGLRLIYYSQIVNDFQKGDIAEGYSVSREKKESFPLTVTSAQKNPTAFYLCASSPRTGGLWNTEAFFGQGTRLTVV.

The V call is TRBV2, the J call TRBJ1-5; 7 nucleotides align to TRBD1. The junction had 6 bases not matched to a gene; V was cut back by 5 bases and J by 2 bases. This CDR3 is 15 amino acids long. Germline CDR1 SNHLY, CDR2 FYNNEI. Here the CDR3 reads CASSLQTGRNQPQHF. The CDR3, as DNA: TGTGCCAGCAGTCTACAGACAGGGCGCAATCAGCCCCAGCATTTT.

This chain connects TRBV6-4 to TRBJ1-2; TRBD1 agrees at 8 bases. Per the germline V gene, CDR1 is MRHNA and CDR2 is SNTAGT. The V segment lost 6 bases and the J segment 7 bases; nucleotides outside the gene matches: 7. This CDR3 contains 13 residues. In DNA form, the CDR3 reads TGTGCCAGCAGCCCACAGGGGGTAGGTGGCTACACCTTC. Its protein product is CASSPQGVGGYTF.

Notes on this clone: A read error may account for a junction end that differs from germline. V is TRBV3-1 (or the pseudogene TRBV3-2) and J is TRBJ1-2; D is perhaps TRBD1 (6 bases). This CDR3 contains 15 residues. Germline CDR1 and CDR2: LGHDT and YNNKEL (reference sequence). The CDR3 spells CASTQSGQLIDGYTF. The CDR3 DNA reads TGTGCCAGCACCCAAAGCGGACAGCTTATCGATGGCTACACCTTC.

The chain couples TRBV10-1 to TRBJ2-1; a possible D gene is TRBD1 (6 bases). CDR1 is WNHNN and CDR2 is SYGVQD in the germline V gene (reference sequence). CDR3 length: 14 residues. CDR3 amino acids: CPKPQGSSYNEQFF. The CDR3 DNA follows: TGCCCAAAGCCCCAGGGGAGCTCCTACAATGAGCAGTTCTTC.

This clone came up a few times. The V call is TRBV19, the J call TRBJ2-1; 8 nucleotides line up with TRBD2. Germline CDR1 is LNHDA and CDR2 is SQIVND (reference sequence). The V and J ends lost 1 base and 3 bases, in that order; junction bases with no gene match: 5. This CDR3 is built from 16 residues. CDR3 bases: TGTGCCAGTAGTATAGGCGGGGGGTACAACTACAATGAGCAGTTCTTC. Its protein product is CASSIGGGYNYNEQFF.

The chain has TRBV7-2 and TRBJ1-5; D is perhaps TRBD1 (6 bases). The CDR3 has 13 amino acids. Germline assignment: CDR1 SGHTA and CDR2 FQGNSA. V was trimmed by 5 bases and J by 4 bases, leaving 9 bases between them. The CDR3 DNA reads as TGTGCCAGCAGCCCAGGGGTGAATCAGCCCCAGCATTTT. As protein: CASSPGVNQPQHF.

The V call is TRBV15, the J call TRBJ1-2; weak D call: TRBD1 (5 bases). Germline V gene data show CDR1 as LNHNV and CDR2 as YYDKDF (reference sequence). V was shortened by 1 base and J by 4 bases, with 13 bases between the two germline ends. The CDR3 is made up of 15 amino acids. The CDR3 reads CATSRVRQTLYGYTF. CDR3 DNA sequence: TGTGCCACCAGCAGAGTAAGACAGACCCTCTATGGCTACACCTTC.

This sequence joins TRBV27 and TRBJ2-2, with D unresolved. The CDR3 has 14 amino acids. V shed 2 bases and J shed 0 bases, with 4 bases lying between them. Germline lookup yields CDR1 MNHEY and CDR2 SMNVEV (reference sequence). CDR3 nucleotides: TGTGCCAGCAGTTTACTTGCGAACACCGGGGAGCTGTTTTTT. Protein product: CASSLLANTGELFF.

The chain joins TRBV12-3 or TRBV12-4 to TRBJ1-2; D gene unclear. V lost 6 bases and J lost 2, with 10 bases in between. CDR3 length: 13 amino acids. The CDR3 is CASSIYRNYGYTF. The CDR3 DNA sequence: TGTGCCAGCAGCATTTACAGAAACTATGGCTACACCTTC.

The genes are TRBV6-5 and TRBJ1-3, with TRBD1 identical over 10 bases. The ends lost 4 bases at V and 8 bases at J; junction bases unmatched: 8. Looked up from germline, CDR1 is MNHEY and CDR2 is SVGAGI. This CDR3 has 15 amino acids. This CDR3 reads CASSFRDRGGYTIYF. DNA of the CDR3: TGTGCCAGCAGTTTCCGGGACAGGGGAGGGTACACCATATATTTT.